These 2 T cell receptor beta chains came from one sample sequenced in a study of vaccination effects on CD4 cells after COVID-19. Using viral peptide pools, the ViraFEST assay grew out antigen-specific CD4+ T cells prior to sequencing. The authors isolated CD4+ T cells after approximately 9 days of culture. None of the vaccinated had previously contracted SARS-CoV-2, and their nucleocapsid antibodies tested negative. The method was immunoSEQ multiplex PCR; TCRdb's version includes in-frame clones alone and lacks a portion of them. The table includes 20,000 to 25,000 clones, roughly four fifths detected once. Which antigens these TCRs recognize remains unknown. The sample in question was CD4+ T cells from PBMCs cultured with HCoV-NL63 spike peptides, obtained before COVID-19 vaccination. The receptors stem from a human donor who received a COVID-19 vaccine.

This chain joins TRBV4-2 and TRBJ1-4; the D gene is possibly TRBD1 (5 bases). CDR3 length: 17 residues. Germline CDR1 is LGHNA and CDR2 is YNFKEQ. Trimming shortened V by 4 bases and J by 0 bases, and 15 bases separated the two germline ends. The CDR3 region has the DNA TGTGCCAGCAGCCCAGTTGGGGGTACGGCAACTAATGAAAAACTGTTTTTT. Protein product: CASSPVGGTATNEKLFF.

CDR3 sequence reads: CASRTGNYEKLFF. CDR3 DNA sequence: TGTGCCAGCAGGACAGGGAATTATGAAAAACTGTTTTTT. The rearrangement links TRBV2 to TRBJ1-4; 7 bases are shared with TRBD1. Germline V gene data show CDR1 as SNHLY and CDR2 as FYNNEI. V dropped 6 bases and J dropped 6; count of bases not matched to a gene: 4. The CDR3 runs 13 residues.